This TCR beta chain was profiled in a study of control samples from healthy donors and cancer patients. The protocol was immunoSEQ multiplex PCR, while the TCRdb copy is restricted to in-frame clones and leaves out a portion. Of roughly 120,000 clones in the sample, 91% were seen once. The CDR3 runs to 14 residues. From germline, CDR1 is MRHNA and CDR2 SNTAGT. The ends were cut back, 4 bases at V and 3 bases at J, with 7 bases in the middle. The sequence came from a woman aged 18-29 years in good health. The chain recombines TRBV6-4 with TRBJ1-6, with D unclear. Material: blood. The CDR3 region has the DNA TGTGCCAGCAGTGCTGGGGACTATAATTCACCCCTCCACTTT. Encoded protein: CASSAGDYNSPLHF.